Listed below are T cell receptor beta chains from one sample, sequenced in a study of T cells in Graves' hyperthyroidism and ophthalmopathy. From the multiplex PCR reads, TCRdb called clonotypes with MiXCR, one entry per CDR3 protein. This sample yields hundreds of thousands of distinct CDR3 sequences, of which roughly 15% are seen a single time; about a tenth belongs to the top ten. Sequences were obtained from blood. All receptors derive from a young woman with Graves' hyperthyroidism. Each CDR3 is given with its conserved first and last residue. A D gene is named only where the DNA matches it firmly. Clone size is stated in some rows and not others, as once, few, many or a class when expanded.

j_call | d_call | v_call | clone_size | cdr3_nt | cdr3_aa
TRBJ2-3 | TRBD1 | TRBV28 | many | TGTGCCAGCAGTTTAGTGGGACAGAACACAGATACGCAGTATTTT | CASSLVGQNTDTQYF
TRBJ2-7 | . | TRBV4-1 | many | TGCGCCAGCAGCCAAGTCCCCCACAAGGGGGGGATCGACGAGCAGTACTTC | CASSQVPHKGGIDEQYF
TRBJ1-4 | . | TRBV15 | . | TGTGCCACCAGCAGAGGAGGGGGGGATGAAAAACTGTTTTTT | CATSRGGGDEKLFF
TRBJ2-3 | . | TRBV28 | . | TGTGCCAGCAGTTTATCGCATAGACGCCAGTATTTT | CASSLSHRRQYF
TRBJ2-6 | . | TRBV9 | many | TGTGCCAGCAGCTCTGGGGCCAACGTCCTGACTTTC | CASSSGANVLTF
TRBJ2-5 | . | TRBV28 | many | TGTGCCAGCAGTCTTCTTAGCGGGACAGGGTCGGAGACCCAGTACTTC | CASSLLSGTGSETQYF
TRBJ2-7 | . | TRBV7-9 | many | TGTGCCAGCAGTCCCCCCTTGGACGGCTACGAGCAGTACTTC | CASSPPLDGYEQYF
TRBJ1-1 | . | TRBV11-2 | many | TGTGCCAGCAGCTTTTTTGAGGACACTGAAGCTTTCTTT | CASSFFEDTEAFF
TRBJ2-3 | . | TRBV7-9 | many | TGTGCCAGCAGCTTAAAAGGGCTAGCGCTCACAGATACGCAGTATTTT | CASSLKGLALTDTQYF
TRBJ1-1 | TRBD1 | TRBV4-1 | many | TGCGCCAGCAGCCAGAACAGGGGCAGGGCTGAAGCTTTCTTT | CASSQNRGRAEAFF
TRBJ2-5 | . | TRBV29-1 | few | TGCAGCGTTGCCCAAATCACGGATTTGAAAGAGACCCAGTACTTC | CSVAQITDLKETQYF
TRBJ2-7 | . | TRBV2 | . | TGTGCCGGGGGTATGCGGCCCACCTCCTACGAGCAGTACTTC | CAGGMRPTSYEQYF
TRBJ2-7 | TRBD1 | TRBV28 | few | TGTGCCAGCAGGACGGACAGGGCGGACTACGAGCAGTACTTC | CASRTDRADYEQYF
TRBJ2-3 | TRBD2 | TRBV11-2 | many | TGTGCCAGCGGAGGACTAGCGGGAGCAGATACGCAGTATTTT | CASGGLAGADTQYF
TRBJ1-3 | TRBD1 | TRBV9 | . | TGTGCCAGCAGCGTATATTGGGGGACAGGGTCTGGAAACACCATATATTTT | CASSVYWGTGSGNTIYF
TRBJ2-7 | TRBD2 | TRBV9 | . | TGTGCCAGCAGCGCGGGACTAGCGGGACCCGAGCAGTACTTC | CASSAGLAGPEQYF
TRBJ2-7 | . | TRBV28 | many | TGTGCCAGCAGTTTATCCCCTCGAAGGGGGCAGTACTTC | CASSLSPRRGQYF
TRBJ2-7 | . | TRBV28 | many | TGTGCCAGCAGGTTTGCGAACACGTACGAGCAGTACTTC | CASRFANTYEQYF
TRBJ2-7 | . | TRBV30 | many | TGTGCCTGGAGAAACACAGGGGGGGTACCCTACGAGCAGTACTTC | CAWRNTGGVPYEQYF
TRBJ2-3 | . | TRBV19 | . | TGTGCCAGTAGAGGTGCTAGTCCCCCAGATACGCAGTATTTT | CASRGASPPDTQYF
TRBJ2-3 | TRBD2 | TRBV18 | . | TGTGCCAGCTCACCACTCCCAAACCTAGCGGGAGGGACAGATACGCAGTATTTT | CASSPLPNLAGGTDTQYF
TRBJ2-2 | TRBD2 | TRBV6-6 | few | TGTGCCAGCAGTTACTCACTAGCGGGAGTCAATACCGGGGAGCTGTTTTTT | CASSYSLAGVNTGELFF
TRBJ2-1 | . | TRBV19 | . | TGTGCCAGTAGTCGGGGGATTGATGAGCAGTTCTTC | CASSRGIDEQFF
TRBJ2-1 | TRBD2 | TRBV18 | many | TGTGCCAGCTCACCACAAGGACTAGCGGGAGGGGTCGAGCAGTTCTTC | CASSPQGLAGGVEQFF
TRBJ1-1 | . | TRBV19 | few | TGTGCCAGTAGTACCTTTCCCGGGTCTACTGAAGCTTTCTTT | CASSTFPGSTEAFF
TRBJ2-7 | . | TRBV7-2 | many | TGTGCCAGCAGCTTAACGACCGACCTGATGCAGTACTTC | CASSLTTDLMQYF
TRBJ1-5 | . | TRBV7-2 | many | TGTGCCAGCAGCCCTAGCTTCAATCAGCCCCAGCATTTT | CASSPSFNQPQHF
TRBJ2-7 | TRBD2 | TRBV7-9 | many | TGTGCCAGCAGCTTAGACGGGACTAGCGTCGAGCAGTACTTC | CASSLDGTSVEQYF
TRBJ1-2 | . | TRBV6-1 | few | TGTGCCAGCAGCAAAACCCGGGTAGGGGATGGCTACACCTTC | CASSKTRVGDGYTF
TRBJ2-1 | TRBD2 | TRBV5-1 | many | TGCGCCAGCAGCTTTGGGGGGAACCTAGCGGGAGCTTACAATGAGCAGTTCTTC | CASSFGGNLAGAYNEQFF
TRBJ1-1 | . | TRBV20-1 | many | TGCAGTGCTAGTTGGGGGACACTGAACACTGAAGCTTTCTTT | CSASWGTLNTEAFF
TRBJ2-3 | . | TRBV6-1 | few | TGTGCCAGCAGTGTTGGGCCTCCACCTAGCACAGATACGCAGTATTTT | CASSVGPPPSTDTQYF
TRBJ2-7 | TRBD2 | TRBV20-1 | . | TGCAGTGCAGACGTTAGCGGGCAAAGCTCCTACGAGCAGTACTTC | CSADVSGQSSYEQYF
TRBJ2-7 | . | TRBV7-9 | many | TGTGCCAGCAGCCCCTTACCCCGCGAGCAGTACTTC | CASSPLPREQYF
TRBJ1-1 | . | TRBV20-1 | many | TGCAGTGCTAAAGACAGGCTGAACACTGAAGCTTTCTTT | CSAKDRLNTEAFF
TRBJ2-2 | TRBD1 | TRBV7-9 | many | TGTGCCAGCAGCTGGCGGACAGGGTTTGCCGGGGAGCTGTTTTTT | CASSWRTGFAGELFF
TRBJ1-4 | TRBD1 | TRBV2 | many | TGTGCCAGCAGTGATTTGGACAGGCGAGCAACTAATGAAAAACTGTTTTTT | CASSDLDRRATNEKLFF
TRBJ2-7 | . | TRBV20-1 | many | TGCAGTGCTAGAGATCGAGGCGGAGCCTACGAGCAGTACTTC | CSARDRGGAYEQYF
TRBJ2-5 | . | TRBV18 | . | TGTGCCAGCTCGGCGGCAGGTGTGGAGACCCAGTACTTC | CASSAAGVETQYF
TRBJ2-3 | TRBD2 | TRBV30 | . | TGTGCCTGGGGTAGCGGGAGGGCAGATACGCAGTATTTT | CAWGSGRADTQYF
TRBJ2-7 | . | TRBV20-1 | . | TGCAGTGCCAAAGACCCAACCTCCTACGAGCAGTACTTC | CSAKDPTSYEQYF
TRBJ1-1 | . | TRBV4-1 | many | TGCGCCAGCAGCCATGAGTCGCGGACTGAAGCTTTCTTT | CASSHESRTEAFF
TRBJ2-3 | . | TRBV10-3 | few | TGTGCCATCAGCGGGGGAAGCACAGATACGCAGTATTTT | CAISGGSTDTQYF
TRBJ1-2 | . | TRBV30 | . | TGTGCCTGGAGTGTACTAGGCACGCGCTATGGCTACACCTTC | CAWSVLGTRYGYTF
TRBJ2-5 | . | TRBV6-1 | many | TGTGCCAGCAGGGATCTCGTTGGCGGGATACAGACCCAGTACTTC | CASRDLVGGIQTQYF
TRBJ2-1 | TRBD2 | TRBV7-9 | many | TGTGCCAGCAGCTTAGCTCCGGCTAGCGGGAGTAAGTATGAGCAGTTCTTC | CASSLAPASGSKYEQFF
TRBJ2-5 | TRBD2 | TRBV28 | many | TGTGCCAGCAGTTTCCTAGCGGGAGGAAAAGAGACCCAGTACTTC | CASSFLAGGKETQYF
TRBJ2-1 | . | TRBV4-3 | few | TGCGCCAGCAGCCAACTTGTCGGGACAAGTTCCTACAATGAGCAGTTCTTC | CASSQLVGTSSYNEQFF
TRBJ2-2 | . | TRBV3-1 | few | TGTGCCAGCAGCCTCCGACAGGCCGGGGAGCTGTTTTTT | CASSLRQAGELFF
TRBJ2-7 | TRBD1 | TRBV2 | few | TGTGCCAGCAGCCGACAGGGGGTATCCTACGAGCAGTACTTC | CASSRQGVSYEQYF
TRBJ1-5 | . | TRBV27 | many | TGTGCCAGCAGTTCGTACGGGACAACCAATCAGCCCCAGCATTTT | CASSSYGTTNQPQHF
TRBJ2-2 | . | TRBV12-3/TRBV12-4 | many | TGTGCCAGCAGTCAGGAGGGAAGGAGAACCGGGGAGCTGTTTTTT | CASSQEGRRTGELFF